This T cell receptor beta chain was captured by sequencing in a study of blood T cell repertoires in COVID-19. In the authors' workflow: How many nucleated cells were present was estimated from reference gene primer amplification. Clones were sequenced by immunoSEQ multiplex PCR, and TCRdb holds only the in-frame ones, with some missing. Clonal size and the V and J genes are those of that table, whereas D and trimming came from the DNA. The table includes 130,000 to 150,000 clones, over 80% detected once. CDR1 SGHNT and CDR2 YYREEE come from the germline V gene (reference sequence). This CDR3 is 14 amino acids long. After removal of 3 bases from V and 3 bases from J, the junction contained 5 bases not matched to a gene.

The rearrangement links TRBV5-4 to TRBJ1-1; 7 bases are a match to TRBD1. This TCR was recovered from a woman aged 50 to 60 with acute or convalescent COVID-19. The sample consisted of peripheral blood. The CDR3 here is CASSSGTEHTEAFF. The CDR3 DNA reads TGTGCCAGCAGCTCCGGGACAGAACACACTGAAGCTTTCTTT.